These 18 T cell receptor beta chains share one sample of origin, sequenced in a study of CD8+CD57+ T cells in acquired aplastic anemia. Genomic DNA acted as the template from which TCR beta VDJ combination and CDR3 sequence profiling were carried out. One entry per CDR3 protein, called by TCRdb with MiXCR from the reads. This table holds roughly 280,000 distinct CDR3 sequences, 56% found once. Previously, flow cytometry had revealed CD8+CD57+ cell expansion in the patients chosen for sequencing. Sequences were obtained from sorted CD4+, CD8+, or CD8+CD57+ T cells (not recorded which) from PBMCs. Source of these receptors: a human donor with aplastic anemia.

This clonotype showed up just once. This sequence joins TRBV7-9 and TRBJ1-2; perhaps TRBD1 as D (5 bases). The CDR3 covers 13 residues. Trimming took 0 bases from V and 12 from J, leaving 14 bases between them. Germline loops: CDR1 SEHNR, CDR2 FQNEAQ (reference sequence). CDR3 region: CASSLAGGTGNTF. The CDR3 nucleotides read TGTGCCAGCAGCTTAGCGGGGGGAACTGGAAACACCTTC.

This clonotype was detected a few times. A read error may be the cause here, since a much bigger clone is one base away. The V call is TRBV11-2, the J call TRBJ2-2; tentatively, D is TRBD2 (6 bases). CDR3 size: 15 residues. In germline, CDR1 is SGHAT, CDR2 FQNNGV. The CDR3 DNA follows: TGTGCCAGCAGCTTAGTTGGGCAGGGAAACGGGGGGCTGTTTTTT. It codes for CASSLVGQGNGGLFF.

Many counts were recorded for this clonotype. This chain joins TRBV2 and TRBJ1-6, with D possibly being TRBD1 (6 bases). The CDR3 has 15 residues. Trimming cost V 9 bases and J 4 bases, with 16 bases left between them. Germline CDR1 SNHLY, CDR2 FYNNEI. The CDR3 loop reads CASSLGGAYNSPLHF. CDR3 sequence (DNA): TGTGCCAGTTCCTTAGGGGGGGCTTATAATTCACCCCTCCACTTT.

CDR3 amino acids: CASSTGHVLHQPQHF. CDR3 DNA: TGTGCCAGTAGCACCGGACACGTGCTCCATCAGCCCCAGCATTTT. The chain combines TRBV19 with TRBJ1-5; tentatively, D is TRBD1 (5 bases). The CDR3 is made up of 15 amino acids. The germline CDR1 and CDR2 sequences are LNHDA and SQIVND (reference sequence). V lost 6 bases and J 5 bases, leaving 17 bases between the germline ends.

The sample holds a few counts of this clonotype. The chain links TRBV9 to TRBJ1-6; D remains unclear. CDR1 SGDLS and CDR2 YYNGEE come from the germline V gene. Trimming removed 4 bases at V and 7 bases at J, with 12 bases between. The CDR3 length is 14 residues. The CDR3 DNA reads as TGTGCCAGCAGCCGGGATTATGGGAATTCACCCCTCCACTTT. The encoded protein is CASSRDYGNSPLHF.

The V and J genes are TRBV5-1 and TRBJ1-1, with D maybe TRBD1 (5 bases). Trimming cost V 1 base and J 1 base, with 11 bases left between them. Germline CDR1 SGHRS, CDR2 YFSETQ. The CDR3 is 15 amino acids. The CDR3 nucleotides are TGCGCCAGCAGCTTGAGGGGCGCGTCGAACACTGAAGCTTTCTTT. This translates into CASSLRGASNTEAFF.

This clonotype was seen ten or more times. The gene calls are TRBV18 and TRBJ2-7, with 10 bases lining up with TRBD2. The CDR3 totals 14 residues. The junction had 4 bases not matched to a gene; V was cut back by 3 bases and J by 5 bases. CDR1 KGHSH and CDR2 LQKENI come from the germline V gene. The CDR3 protein is CASSPSGRPNEQYF. The CDR3 nucleotides read TGTGCCAGCTCACCTAGCGGGAGGCCCAACGAGCAGTACTTC.

The chain combines TRBV7-9 with TRBJ2-2, with 9 bases aligning to TRBD2. Germline CDR1 SEHNR, CDR2 FQNEAQ (reference sequence). Unmatched junction bases numbered 3, after V lost 1 base and J lost 6 bases. The CDR3 spans 15 residues. The CDR3 here is CASSLGGGAAGELFF. The DNA of the CDR3 is TGTGCCAGCAGCTTAGGCGGGGGGGCGGCCGGGGAGCTGTTTTTT.

This chain connects TRBV7-2 to TRBJ2-7; possible D gene TRBD1, 5 bases. V was pared by 7 bases and J by 5 bases, with 15 bases between. CDR1 is SGHTA, CDR2 FQGNSA, per germline. This CDR3 is 13 amino acids long. The CDR3 bases are TGTGCCAGCACCCATCAAGTAGGGGACGAGCAGTACTTC. It specifies CASTHQVGDEQYF.

The V call is TRBV20-1, the J call TRBJ2-2, with 7 positions matching TRBD1. CDR3 length equals 12 residues. The germline V gene encodes CDR1 DFQATT and CDR2 SNEGSKA (reference sequence). Trimming removed 6 bases from V and 5 bases from J; junction bases left unmatched: 3. The CDR3 sequence: CSAKTGTGELFF. The CDR3 coding sequence is TGCAGTGCGAAGACAGGGACCGGGGAGCTGTTTTTT.

The sample holds a few counts of this clonotype. The chain uses TRBV24-1 and TRBJ1-1; 8 positions agree with TRBD1. The CDR3 has 13 amino acids. Germline loops: CDR1 KGHDR, CDR2 SFDVKD. Trimming at V came to 7 bases and at J to 4 bases, leaving 4 bases not matched to a gene. CDR3 nucleotides: TGTGCCACCAGGTCAGGGGGCCTCACTGAAGCTTTCTTT. As protein: CATRSGGLTEAFF.

The rearrangement uses TRBV5-6 and TRBJ2-1; 8 positions match TRBD2. The DNA end lines up better with TRBJ2-7; the J call may be wrong. From germline, CDR1 is SGHDT and CDR2 YYEEEE. The CDR3 length is 14 residues. CDR3 loop: CASSPGLGPGEQYF. The CDR3 DNA is TGTGCCAGCAGCCCGGGACTAGGGCCCGGAGAGCAGTACTTC.

The J gene is TRBJ2-7, the V gene TRBV19, with D tentatively TRBD1 (5 bases). Trimming removed 5 bases from V and 3 bases from J, with 11 bases in between. Germline lookup yields CDR1 LNHDA and CDR2 SQIVND (reference sequence). The CDR3 runs to 13 residues. CDR3 loop: CASSAGHRYEQYF. In nucleotides, the CDR3 is TGTGCCAGTAGTGCTGGACACCGCTACGAGCAGTACTTC.

This clonotype came up many times. The genes are TRBV5-8 and TRBJ1-1, with D maybe TRBD1 (6 bases). The CDR3 loop spans 16 amino acids. With 4 bases removed from V and 0 bases from J, the gap between germline ends came to 16 bases. Germline loops: CDR1 SGHTS, CDR2 YDEGEE. The CDR3 DNA reads TGTGCCAGCAGCGTGGCGGGGGCCCAAATGAACACTGAAGCTTTCTTT. Protein product: CASSVAGAQMNTEAFF.

The rearrangement uses TRBV9 and TRBJ1-6; unclear D gene. This CDR3 region has 15 residues. Germline V gives CDR1 SGDLS, CDR2 YYNGEE. Trimming removed 4 bases at V and 6 bases at J, with 14 bases between. The CDR3 protein is CASSPRRAGNSPLHF. The CDR3 coding sequence is TGTGCCAGCAGCCCCCGGAGGGCAGGTAATTCACCCCTCCACTTT.

The chain links TRBV15 to TRBJ2-1; a possible D gene is TRBD2 (6 bases). The CDR3 covers 16 residues. The germline gives CDR1 LNHNV, CDR2 YYDKDF (reference sequence). V lost 0 bases and J lost 3, with 12 bases in between. The CDR3 sequence is CATSRDQAGSYNEQFF. CDR3 DNA: TGTGCCACCAGCAGAGATCAGGCGGGAAGCTACAATGAGCAGTTCTTC.

The V call is TRBV10-3, the J call TRBJ1-2; D is uncertain. There are 11 residues in the CDR3. Germline CDR1 is ENHRY and CDR2 is SYGVKD. Trimming stripped 6 bases from V and 1 base from J, with 3 bases between. This CDR3 reads CAIRGNYGYTF. The DNA for the CDR3 is TGTGCCATCAGGGGTAACTATGGCTACACCTTC.

V usage is TRBV20-1 and J usage is TRBJ2-1, with TRBD2 matching 10 bases. The CDR3 consists of 13 residues. Germline CDR1 reads DFQATT; CDR2 reads SNEGSKA (reference sequence). Trimming at V came to 2 bases and at J to 7 bases, leaving 2 bases not matched to a gene. CDR3 sequence: CSARLAGDNEQFF. The CDR3 DNA reads as TGCAGTGCTAGACTAGCGGGGGATAATGAGCAGTTCTTC.